This T cell receptor beta chain was obtained from a study of Graves' ophthalmopathy and Graves' hyperthyroidism. V shed 7 bases and J shed 0 bases, with 7 bases lying between them. CDR3 length: 13 residues. From germline, CDR1 is SNHLY and CDR2 FYNNEI. This clonotype has a count of ten or more. Its target is not known. General study findings and limits: Most clonotypes expanded in thyroid above 0.001 frequency were present in blood too.

Amplified TCR beta CDR3 regions were obtained using RNA transcripts as template. HTBI primers primed a first-round RT-PCR, and a second-round multiplex PCR followed. TCRdb used MiXCR to reprocess the multiplex PCR reads, holding one entry per CDR3 protein. The table has about 1.1 million distinct CDR3 sequences, 35% to 40% seen once. Sequences were obtained from peripheral blood or thyroid tissue (not recorded which). J is TRBJ1-5 and V is TRBV2, with D uncertain. This TCR derives from an adult man with Graves' hyperthyroidism. CDR3 nucleotides: TGTGCCAGCATTGGAAATAGCAATCAGCCCCAGCATTTT. Encoded protein: CASIGNSNQPQHF.